This T cell receptor (beta chain) was found in a study of T cells in tumors after PD-1 blockade. Looking at the study overall: During anti-PD-1 treatment, some patients continued daily vismodegib 150 mg.

General study results and limits: Blood contained about 44% of the tumor's TCR clonotypes.

Concerning this clone itself: Its antigen remains unidentified.

TCRdb keeps only in-frame clones here, not all; method: immunoSEQ multiplex PCR. The sample carries 54,000 or so clones, around 80% recorded once. Trimming removed 5 bases from V and 0 bases from J; junction bases left unmatched: 5. CDR3 size: 15 residues. Looked up from germline, CDR1 is SGHTS and CDR2 is YDEGEE. The source was PBMCs, collected before anti-PD-1 treatment. The receptor was isolated from a human donor with basal cell carcinoma. This chain joins TRBV5-8 and TRBJ1-3; 7 bases map to TRBD1. CDR3 protein: CASSRGTVSGNTIYF. Written as DNA, the CDR3 is TGTGCCAGCAGTCGAGGGACAGTCTCTGGAAACACCATATATTTT.